The rows below give T cell receptor beta chains drawn from one sample of a study of T cells in Graves' hyperthyroidism and ophthalmopathy. In TCRdb, the multiplex PCR reads were re-called with MiXCR into one record per CDR3 protein. The table records more than 300,000 distinct CDR3 sequences, about 18% of them present only once. Material for sequencing was blood. The receptors were gathered from a man aged 18 to 29 with Graves' ophthalmopathy. The CDR3 runs from the conserved cysteine through the conserved F or W. Fields, in order: CDR3 length, clone size, J gene, V gene, D gene, CDR3 DNA, CDR3 protein. D genes are given only for firm matches. Size is stated for part of the rows, as once, few or many counts, or as a class when the clone is expanded.

>14|.|TRBJ1-4|TRBV12-3/TRBV12-4|TRBD1
TGTGCCAGCAGAAGCGGACAGGGCCGAGAAAAACTGTTTTTT
CASRSGQGREKLFF
>13|once|TRBJ2-7|TRBV19|TRBD1
TGTGCCAGTAGTGCAGAAACAGGGGCCGAGCAGTACTTC
CASSAETGAEQYF
>15|many|TRBJ1-6|TRBV4-1|.
TGCGCCAGCAGCCAAGAATTGAGCGGGGTATCACCCCTCCACTTT
CASSQELSGVSPLHF
>13|many|TRBJ1-1|TRBV5-5|.
TGTGCCAGCAGCTTGGATGGTCCCTATGAAGCTTTCTTT
CASSLDGPYEAFF
>16|.|TRBJ1-4|TRBV5-1|TRBD1
TGCGCCAGCAGCGGCAGGGGGCAGTGGGCTAATGAAAAACTGTTTTTT
CASSGRGQWANEKLFF
>16|many|TRBJ1-6|TRBV20-1|TRBD1
TGCAGTGCGACTCCTACAGGGGCGTCCTATAATTCACCCCTCCACTTT
CSATPTGASYNSPLHF
>14|.|TRBJ1-4|TRBV6-2/TRBV6-3|.
TGTGTCAGCAGTTACTCGGTGGCGGGTGAAAAACTGTTTTTT
CVSSYSVAGEKLFF
>14|many|TRBJ1-1|TRBV5-1|TRBD1
TGCGCCAGCAGGCACGACAGGGGGAACACTGAAGCTTTCTTT
CASRHDRGNTEAFF
>13|few|TRBJ1-1|TRBV6-1|TRBD1
TGTGCCAGTGCTAACTTAGGGACAGCTGAAGCTTTCTTT
CASANLGTAEAFF
>13|many|TRBJ2-3|TRBV12-3/TRBV12-4|.
TGTGCCAGCGGGCGGGGTGGCGCAGATACGCAGTATTTT
CASGRGGADTQYF
>13|many|TRBJ1-2|TRBV2|.
TGTGCCAGCAGGGGGGGAGGCCCTGGGGGCTACACCTTC
CASRGGGPGGYTF
>14|many|TRBJ2-4|TRBV12-3/TRBV12-4|.
TGTGCCAGCAGCGCTGCCCTTGGGGGAGTGGGTCAGTACTTC
CASSAALGGVGQYF
>19|few|TRBJ1-1|TRBV2|TRBD1
TGTGCCAGCAGCGCCCACCGGGACAGGGGTCCCTCTATGAACACTGAAGCTTTCTTT
CASSAHRDRGPSMNTEAFF
>13|.|TRBJ2-7|TRBV20-1|TRBD2
TGCAGTGCTAGAGATCGGGAGGGGTACGAGCAGTACTTC
CSARDREGYEQYF
>16|.|TRBJ2-1|TRBV6-1|TRBD1
TGTGCCAGCAGTCCCGAAAGACAGGGGGCGCGGAATGAGCAGTTCTTC
CASSPERQGARNEQFF
>16|few|TRBJ2-4|TRBV2|TRBD1
TGTGCCAGCAGTGGTGTGGCAGGGGGCAACAAAAACATTCAGTACTTC
CASSGVAGGNKNIQYF
>16|.|TRBJ1-3|TRBV10-3|.
TGTGCCATCGCCCCGCGGGTCAGTAGCTCTGGAAACACCATATATTTT
CAIAPRVSSSGNTIYF
>15|.|TRBJ2-7|TRBV28|TRBD2
TGTGCCAGCAGTTTGTTTAGCGGGATGAGCTACGAGCAGTACTTC
CASSLFSGMSYEQYF
>16|once|TRBJ1-2|TRBV7-2|.
TGTGCCAGCAGCCTCTCCGGGGCCCGGACGTTTGAGGGCTACACCTTC
CASSLSGARTFEGYTF
>13|many|TRBJ1-1|TRBV29-1|.
TGCAGCGTTGTGAAGGGCCTGTCAGGTGAAGCTTTCTTT
CSVVKGLSGEAFF
>15|.|TRBJ1-2|TRBV9|.
TGTGCCAGCAGCGTAGTCGACGTGCCTAACTATGGCTACACCTTC
CASSVVDVPNYGYTF
>12|.|TRBJ1-2|TRBV3-1|.
TGTGCCAGCAGCCACCAGGGTCCAAGCTACACCTTC
CASSHQGPSYTF
>14|many|TRBJ2-2|TRBV2|.
TGTGCCAGCGGGGGGGCCAGTGACACCGGGGAGCTGTTTTTT
CASGGASDTGELFF
>12|many|TRBJ1-1|TRBV2|.
TGTGCCAGCTTATTTGGTGGCACTGAAGCTTTCTTT
CASLFGGTEAFF
>15|many|TRBJ2-3|TRBV5-1|.
TGCGCCAGCAGCTTTCAGGGCGGTAGTAGGGATACGCAGTATTTT
CASSFQGGSRDTQYF
>12|.|TRBJ1-2|TRBV29-1|TRBD1
TGCAGCGTTGCAACAGGGGTAGGTGGCTACACCTTC
CSVATGVGGYTF
>18|few|TRBJ2-2|TRBV2|.
TGTGCCAGCAGTGATCGGGGAGGCGGGGGCCCGGGAACCGGGGAGCTGTTTTTT
CASSDRGGGGPGTGELFF
>14|.|TRBJ2-7|TRBV10-3|.
TGTGCCATCAGTGAGTCAGGTTTCTCTGGCGAGCAGTACTTC
CAISESGFSGEQYF
>14|few|TRBJ1-1|TRBV10-3|.
TGTGCCATCAGTGAAGGGGGGGTGAACACTGAAGCTTTCTTT
CAISEGGVNTEAFF
>17|many|TRBJ2-1|TRBV3-1|TRBD2
TGTGCCAGCAGCCAAGACCTAGCGGGGGACCTATACAATGAGCAGTTCTTC
CASSQDLAGDLYNEQFF
>15|.|TRBJ2-5|TRBV7-3|TRBD2
TGTGCCAGCAGCGAAACCGGGACTAGCCAAGAGACCCAGTACTTC
CASSETGTSQETQYF
>14|.|TRBJ2-5|TRBV5-1|.
TGCGCCAGCAGCTTGGGATTAATCGGAGAGACCCAGTACTTC
CASSLGLIGETQYF
>13|many|TRBJ1-2|TRBV12-3/TRBV12-4|.
TGTGCCAGCAGACCCGGGGTGCCCTATGGCTACACCTTC
CASRPGVPYGYTF
>18|few|TRBJ1-4|TRBV4-1|TRBD1
TGCGCCAGCAATCAAGCAGGGGGGAAGGTAGCAACTAATGAAAAACTGTTTTTT
CASNQAGGKVATNEKLFF
>16|.|TRBJ1-2|TRBV7-9|.
TGTGCCAGCAGCCCCCGGGCCCAAGTAAGGGGTTATGGCTACACCTTC
CASSPRAQVRGYGYTF
>15|.|TRBJ1-5|TRBV27|.
TGTGCCAGCAGTCCGGGGACACAGGGCGGTCAGCCCCAGCATTTT
CASSPGTQGGQPQHF
>13|many|TRBJ2-6|TRBV2|.
TGTGCCAGCAGGGGGCCTGGGGCCAACGTCCTGACTTTC
CASRGPGANVLTF
>14|many|TRBJ1-2|TRBV20-1|.
TGCAGTGCTAGAGATCCCGAATCCTCCTATGGCTACACCTTC
CSARDPESSYGYTF
>12|.|TRBJ1-2|TRBV29-1|.
TGCAGCCCTGAGGACCGATCTTGGGGCTACACCTTC
CSPEDRSWGYTF
>16|many|TRBJ2-3|TRBV5-6|.
TGTGCCAGCAGCTTGGGTATCGGGGGACGCACAGATACGCAGTATTTT
CASSLGIGGRTDTQYF